The clone carrying this T cell receptor beta chain was found a few times. Total RNA, at least 5 micrograms per sample, was extracted from PBMCs. The sample comes from a study of blood T cells in healthy people across ages. The authors ran a second PCR of roughly 6 to 11 cycles using a sample-barcoded 5' primer and a J-beta primer mix. TCRdb passed the 5' RACE reads through MiXCR, listing each CDR3 protein once. The profile shows 1.5 million or so distinct CDR3 sequences, approximately 42% of them singletons. Trimming took 0 bases from V and 5 from J, leaving 9 bases between them. The germline CDR1 and CDR2 sequences are SGDLS and YYNGEE. The CDR3 contains 14 residues.

The rearrangement links TRBV9 to TRBJ2-4, with D unclear. This TCR was recovered from a woman younger than 35 in good health. Sequenced input: blood. CDR3 coding DNA: TGTGCCAGCAGCGTAGATCTCAGAGAAAACATTCAGTACTTC. Translation: CASSVDLRENIQYF.